The 20 T cell receptor beta chains presented below share a single source sample, sequenced in a study of blood T cell repertoires in COVID-19. Sequencing was performed with immunoSEQ multiplex PCR; in TCRdb, only in-frame clones are kept and a portion is missing. The table lists around 390,000 clones, roughly 89% of them singletons. What was sequenced was PBMCs or T cells enriched from blood (not recorded which). The origin of the receptors is a woman aged 50 to 65 who had recovered from COVID-19.

This chain connects TRBV28 to TRBJ1-5, with D unresolved. V shed 3 bases and J shed 3 bases, with 9 bases lying between them. This CDR3 has 14 amino acids. Germline values: CDR1 MDHEN, CDR2 SYDVKM. CDR3 protein: CASSFGLNNQPQHF. The CDR3 region has the DNA TGTGCCAGCAGTTTTGGGCTTAACAATCAGCCCCAGCATTTT.

The chain's CDR3 is CASFAGFNQPQHF. DNA of the CDR3: TGTGCCAGTTTTGCAGGGTTCAATCAGCCCCAGCATTTT. The chain employs TRBV19 and TRBJ1-5; D possibly corresponds to TRBD1 (5 bases). CDR1 is LNHDA, CDR2 SQIVND, per germline (reference sequence). The CDR3 covers 13 residues. V was shortened by 8 bases and J by 3 bases, with 11 bases between the two germline ends.

The CDR3 reads CASSEWGEGAREQYF. The CDR3 coding sequence is TGTGCCAGCAGTGAATGGGGTGAGGGGGCGCGGGAGCAGTACTTC. The chain recombines TRBV6-1 with TRBJ2-7; TRBD1 agrees at 7 bases. With V trimmed by 2 bases and J by 7 bases, 11 bases remained unmatched. In germline, CDR1 is MNHNS, CDR2 SASEGT. This CDR3 contains 15 residues.

The gene calls are TRBV5-8 and TRBJ2-7, with 8 positions matching TRBD2. Germline V CDR1 and CDR2: SGHTS, YDEGEE. The CDR3 contains 11 residues. J lost 10 bases, V lost 2 bases, and 2 bases had no gene match. The CDR3 DNA reads TGTGCCAGCAGCTTTGGACTAGCCCAGTACTTC. It specifies CASSFGLAQYF.

This rearrangement joins TRBV6-5 to TRBJ1-5, with D uncertain. The CDR3 sequence is 13 residues long. The germline CDR1 and CDR2 sequences are MNHEY and SVGAGI. V shed 0 bases and J shed 9 bases, with 9 bases lying between them. In DNA, the CDR3 is TGTGCCAGCAGTTACTCGCCGACAAGGCCCCAGCATTTT. Its translation is CASSYSPTRPQHF.

The chain recombines TRBV6-2 or TRBV6-3 with TRBJ2-2; D might be TRBD2 (5 bases). The V end lost 6 bases, the J end lost 1 base, and 6 bases lay between the germline ends. The germline CDR1 and CDR2 sequences are MNHEY and SVGEGT. The CDR3 totals 13 residues. The CDR3 spells CASSAGNTGELFF. The CDR3 DNA reads as TGTGCCAGCAGCGCGGGGAACACCGGGGAGCTGTTTTTT.

This rearrangement joins TRBV7-2 to TRBJ1-5, with 8 bases matching TRBD1. Germline lookup yields CDR1 SGHTA and CDR2 FQGNSA. V was clipped by 4 bases and J by 6 bases; unmatched bases: 5. This CDR3 comprises 14 residues. The DNA for the CDR3 is TGTGCCAGCAGCTCTTCGACAGGGGCTCAGCCCCAGCATTTT. Translated, it gives CASSSSTGAQPQHF.

The chain has TRBV5-1 and TRBJ1-5; D ambiguous. The length of the CDR3 is 13 residues. Germline V gene sequence: CDR1 SGHRS, CDR2 YFSETQ. Trimming removed 4 bases from V and 4 bases from J, with 9 bases in between. The CDR3 DNA reads as TGCGCCAGCAGCCCGCTCGGGAATCAGCCCCAGCATTTT. Protein product: CASSPLGNQPQHF.

V gene TRBV9 combines with J gene TRBJ1-6; 8 bases fit TRBD1. V lost 7 bases and J lost 0; bases outside the gene matches: 3. The CDR3 is 15 residues long. In germline, CDR1 is SGDLS, CDR2 YYNGEE. This CDR3 reads CASAGTGSYNSPLHF. The DNA for the CDR3 is TGTGCCAGCGCCGGGACAGGCTCCTATAATTCACCCCTCCACTTT.

This clone was found once. This rearrangement joins TRBV28 to TRBJ1-4; maybe TRBD1 (6 bases). The V end lost 5 bases, the J end lost 7 bases, and 20 bases lay between the germline ends. The CDR3 is 16 residues long. The germline V gene encodes CDR1 MDHEN and CDR2 SYDVKM. In DNA form, the CDR3 reads TGTGCCAGCAGTCCTGGACAGTTCCTCCACAGTGAAAAACTGTTTTTT. It codes for CASSPGQFLHSEKLFF.

The chain couples TRBV5-6 to TRBJ1-1; no reliable D call. The CDR3 extends over 11 amino acids. The germline V gene has CDR1 SGHDT and CDR2 YYEEEE. Trimming stripped 3 bases from V and 5 bases from J, with 5 bases between. This CDR3 is CASSYSTEAFF. The CDR3 bases are TGTGCCAGCAGCTATAGTACTGAAGCTTTCTTT.

The chain has TRBV25-1 and TRBJ2-3; D gene unclear. CDR1 and CDR2 from the germline V gene are MGHDK and SYGVNS. The CDR3 has 16 amino acids. V was cut by 3 bases and J by 0 bases, with 13 bases left in between. The CDR3 here is CASSEKLRPSTDTQYF. The DNA of the CDR3 is TGTGCCAGCAGTGAGAAACTAAGACCGAGCACAGATACGCAGTATTTT.

This rearrangement joins TRBV28 to TRBJ1-1, with D perhaps TRBD1 (5 bases). The CDR3 sequence is 15 residues long. The V gene lost 2 bases and the J gene lost 5 bases, with 15 bases spanning the gap. In germline, CDR1 is MDHEN, CDR2 SYDVKM. The CDR3 protein is CASSLPPGEVTEAFF. The CDR3 bases are TGTGCCAGCAGTTTACCTCCGGGGGAAGTAACTGAAGCTTTCTTT.

The J gene is TRBJ1-1, the V gene TRBV3-1 (or the pseudogene TRBV3-2); 9 bases fit TRBD1. J gave up 5 bases and V 3 bases, and 10 bases lay outside the gene matches. The CDR3 runs 16 residues. Germline CDR1 LGHDT, CDR2 YNNKEL (reference sequence). Here the CDR3 DNA reads TGTGCCAGCAGCCATGCACCCGGGACAGGGTATACTGAAGCTTTCTTT. Translated: CASSHAPGTGYTEAFF.

As concerns this clone: Other nucleotide sequences from this sample produce the same CDR3. The chain combines TRBV3-1 (or the pseudogene TRBV3-2) with TRBJ1-6; TRBD1 might be the D (5 bases). V shed 1 base and J shed 10 bases, with 8 bases lying between them. The germline V gene has CDR1 LGHDT and CDR2 YNNKEL (reference sequence). The CDR3 is 13 amino acids. The CDR3 region is CASSQVGGSPLHF. The CDR3 DNA is TGTGCCAGCAGCCAAGTCGGGGGATCACCCCTCCACTTT.

The CDR3, as DNA: TGTGCCAGCTCACCGGATTACAGGGGTTCTTATGGCTACACCTTC. Its translation: CASSPDYRGSYGYTF. The rearrangement links TRBV18 to TRBJ1-2, with 7 bases that match TRBD1. The germline V gene encodes CDR1 KGHSH and CDR2 LQKENI. The CDR3 runs 15 residues. J lost 5 bases, V lost 3 bases, and 9 bases had no gene match.

This clone appeared a few times. The chain has TRBV4-2 and TRBJ2-3; TRBD2 matches 9 bases. The CDR3 is 16 amino acids. CDR1 and CDR2 from the germline V gene are LGHNA and YNFKEQ. J lost 7 bases, V lost 0 bases, and 8 bases had no gene match. As DNA, the CDR3 is TGTGCCAGCAGCCAAGATCCGGGCGGGGGGGCAAATACGCAGTATTTT. Translating gives CASSQDPGGGANTQYF.

This chain links TRBV15 with TRBJ1-5, with 10 bases identical to TRBD1. There are 19 residues in the CDR3. CDR1 and CDR2 from the germline V gene are LNHNV and YYDKDF (reference sequence). J lost 3 bases, V lost 1 base, and 12 bases had no gene match. The CDR3 reads CATSRGYGTGDFSNQPQHF. Written as DNA, the CDR3 is TGTGCCACCAGCAGAGGTTATGGGACAGGGGACTTCTCCAATCAGCCCCAGCATTTT.

J is TRBJ2-2 and V is TRBV11-2, with 8 bases identical to TRBD2. V was clipped by 3 bases and J by 0 bases; unmatched bases: 6. The CDR3 has 17 amino acids. Germline values: CDR1 SGHAT, CDR2 FQNNGV. In nucleotides, the CDR3 is TGTGCCAGCAGCTTTTCCCCAGCGGGGGCGAACACCGGGGAGCTGTTTTTT. Its protein product is CASSFSPAGANTGELFF.

This clone appeared a single time. The chain combines TRBV2 with TRBJ1-5; possible D gene TRBD1, 6 bases. The CDR3 is 14 amino acids. Germline V gene lookup returns CDR1 SNHLY and CDR2 FYNNEI. The ends were cut back, 6 bases at V and 2 bases at J, with 11 bases in the middle. CDR3 sequence: CASSNRDRNQPQHF. The CDR3 DNA follows: TGTGCCAGCAGCAACAGGGATCGCAATCAGCCCCAGCATTTT.